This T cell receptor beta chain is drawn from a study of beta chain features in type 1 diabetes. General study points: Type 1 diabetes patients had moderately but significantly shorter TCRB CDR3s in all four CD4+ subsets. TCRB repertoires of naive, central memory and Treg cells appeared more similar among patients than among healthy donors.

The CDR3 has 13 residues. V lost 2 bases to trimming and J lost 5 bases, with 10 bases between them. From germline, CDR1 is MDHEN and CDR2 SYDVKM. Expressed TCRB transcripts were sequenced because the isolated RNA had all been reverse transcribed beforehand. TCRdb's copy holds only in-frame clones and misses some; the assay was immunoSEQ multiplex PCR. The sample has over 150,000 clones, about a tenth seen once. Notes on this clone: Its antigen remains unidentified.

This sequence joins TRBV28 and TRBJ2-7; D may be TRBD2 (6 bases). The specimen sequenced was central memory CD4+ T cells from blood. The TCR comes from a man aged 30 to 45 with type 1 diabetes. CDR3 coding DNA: TGTGCCAGCAGTTTAGGGGGGACCCACGAGCAGTACTTC. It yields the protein CASSLGGTHEQYF.